This entry lists 23 T cell receptor beta chains sequenced from one sample in a study of shared clonotypes between healthy human individuals. Data came from immunoSEQ multiplex PCR; TCRdb stores just in-frame clones and leaves some out. The table includes approximately 2.5 million clones, 85% to 95% detected once. The sequencing sample was made of naive CD4+ T cells sorted from blood. The subset is: CD45RA+ positively selected. The origin of the receptors is a man aged 18 to 35 in good health.

The V and J genes are TRBV7-9 and TRBJ2-7, with D perhaps matching TRBD1 or TRBD2 (6 bases each). V was trimmed by 4 bases and J by 0 bases, leaving 16 bases between them. The CDR3 sequence is 16 residues long. CDR1 is SEHNR, CDR2 FQNEAQ, per germline (reference sequence). The CDR3 loop is CASSSKKGGPSYEQYF. The CDR3 bases are TGTGCCAGCAGCTCGAAAAAGGGGGGTCCCTCCTACGAGCAGTACTTC.

This chain joins TRBV9 and TRBJ2-7; D gene unclear. Germline assignment: CDR1 SGDLS and CDR2 YYNGEE. The CDR3 extends over 13 amino acids. Trimming removed 0 bases at V and 7 bases at J, with 11 bases between. The CDR3 nucleotides read TGTGCCAGCAGCGTAGACGGTCTTGGGGAGCAGTACTTC. This encodes CASSVDGLGEQYF.

The chain combines TRBV18 with TRBJ1-3, with TRBD1 as a possible D gene (5 bases). The CDR3 is 17 amino acids. Germline V gene lookup returns CDR1 KGHSH and CDR2 LQKENI. Trimming pared 3 bases from V and 0 bases from J, leaving 15 bases between. The DNA of the CDR3 is TGTGCCAGCTCACCCTCGGGAGGGGCCTCCTCTGGAAACACCATATATTTT. Translation: CASSPSGGASSGNTIYF.

The chain combines TRBV9 with TRBJ1-2; no clear D gene. The germline V gene encodes CDR1 SGDLS and CDR2 YYNGEE. Trimming took off 0 bases at V and 7 bases at J, with 13 bases between the two ends. The CDR3 is 14 amino acids. CDR3 in amino acids: CASSVEKGSSGYTF. CDR3 bases: TGTGCCAGCAGCGTAGAGAAAGGGTCTAGTGGCTACACCTTC.

The J gene is TRBJ1-5, the V gene TRBV5-4; D ambiguous. V lost 3 bases, J lost 6 bases, and 13 bases lay in between. This CDR3 has 14 amino acids. Germline CDR1 and CDR2: SGHNT and YYREEE (reference sequence). In DNA form, the CDR3 reads TGTGCCAGCAGCTCCCCTGGGGTAACTCAGCCCCAGCATTTT. It codes for CASSSPGVTQPQHF.

This clone has a handful of counts. This rearrangement joins TRBV19 to TRBJ1-1; no definite D call. Germline V gene lookup returns CDR1 LNHDA and CDR2 SQIVND (reference sequence). The V and J ends lost 9 bases and 4 bases respectively, with 12 bases between them. The CDR3 runs to 12 residues. The CDR3 loop reads CASGFLGTEAFF. In DNA, the CDR3 is TGTGCCAGCGGATTCCTGGGCACTGAAGCTTTCTTT.

This rearrangement joins TRBV6-5 to TRBJ2-3; D is ambiguous. CDR3 length: 16 residues. The V gene's germline CDR1 is MNHEY and CDR2 SVGAGI. Trimming stripped 2 bases from V and 0 bases from J, with 12 bases between. The CDR3, as DNA: TGTGCCAGCAGTTACGGTCTGGCGGTAAGCACAGATACGCAGTATTTT. It encodes CASSYGLAVSTDTQYF.

The chain links TRBV6-6 to TRBJ2-7; D may be TRBD1 or TRBD2 (6 bases each). V was cut by 6 bases and J by 1 base, with 13 bases left in between. This CDR3 is built from 14 residues. From germline, CDR1 is MNHNY and CDR2 SVGAGI (reference sequence). The CDR3: CASREQGGSYEQYF. CDR3 bases: TGTGCCAGCAGGGAACAGGGAGGATCCTACGAGCAGTACTTC.

In its sample, this clone was seen once. The chain uses TRBV15 and TRBJ2-5; D is unresolved. Trimming shortened V by 3 bases and J by 4 bases, and 9 bases separated the two germline ends. From germline, CDR1 is LNHNV and CDR2 YYDKDF (reference sequence). The CDR3 sequence is 13 residues long. The CDR3 nucleotides are TGTGCCACCAGCAGCAGGCTTGCAGAGACCCAGTACTTC. Translated, it gives CATSSRLAETQYF.

This clone has only a few counts. The chain carries TRBV7-2 and TRBJ1-1; D unclear. This CDR3 has 12 residues. V was shortened by 1 base and J by 5 bases, with 5 bases between the two germline ends. In germline, CDR1 is SGHTA, CDR2 FQGNSA. CDR3 sequence: CASSLDVTEAFF. The CDR3 nucleotides read TGTGCCAGCAGCTTAGACGTTACTGAAGCTTTCTTT. The full variable domain, in which reference TRBV7-2 and TRBJ1-1 provide the parts outside the CDR3, is GAGVSQSPSNKVTEKGKDVELRCDPISGHTALYWYRQSLGQGLEFLIYFQGNSAPDKSGLPSDRFSAERTGGSVSTLTIQRTQQEDSAVYLCASSLDVTEAFFGQGTRLTVV.

CDR3 DNA: TGTGCCAGCAGCTTAAGTGGCAATTCACCCCTCCACTTT. Translated: CASSLSGNSPLHF. The J gene is TRBJ1-6, the V gene TRBV11-3; D not resolved. CDR3 size: 13 residues. The V and J ends lost 2 bases and 7 bases respectively, with 6 bases between them. Looked up from germline, CDR1 is SGHNT and CDR2 is YENEEA. The entire variable domain, with the rest obtained from reference TRBV11-3 and TRBJ1-6, is as follows: EAGVVQSPRYKIIEKKQPVAFWCNPISGHNTLYWYLQNLGQGPELLIRYENEEAVDDSQLPKDRFSAERLKGVDSTLKIQPAELGDSAVYLCASSLSGNSPLHFGNGTRLTVT.

This clone was seen only a few times. Other nucleotide sequences in the sample specify the same CDR3. The chain has TRBV30 and TRBJ1-1, with a possible D match to TRBD1 (5 bases). Germline-derived CDR1 and CDR2 are GTSNPN and SVGIG (reference sequence). This CDR3 has 13 residues. V lost 2 bases and J lost 1, with 8 bases in between. The CDR3 loop is CAWSTGGNTEAFF. The CDR3 DNA reads as TGTGCCTGGAGTACCGGGGGGAACACTGAAGCTTTCTTT.

J is TRBJ1-6 and V is TRBV6-1; weak D call: TRBD1 (6 bases). CDR1 is MNHNS, CDR2 SASEGT, per germline. There are 14 residues in the CDR3. The CDR3 protein is CALRQGRNNSPLHF. For the CDR3, the DNA is TGTGCTCTCCGGCAGGGGAGGAATAATTCACCCCTCCACTTT.

This clone came up a few times. This chain connects TRBV25-1 to TRBJ1-2; 7 bases match TRBD1. J gave up 0 bases and V 6 bases, and 4 bases lay outside the gene matches. Germline V lookup: CDR1 MGHDK, CDR2 SYGVNS. The CDR3 has 14 residues. The CDR3 protein is CASRGTAANYGYTF. The CDR3 coding sequence is TGTGCCAGCAGGGGGACAGCCGCTAACTATGGCTACACCTTC.

The V call is TRBV28, the J call TRBJ1-4, with D possibly matching TRBD1 (6 bases). The ends were cut back, 3 bases at V and 10 bases at J, with 15 bases in the middle. The CDR3 is 14 amino acids. CDR1 and CDR2 from the germline V gene are MDHEN and SYDVKM. The DNA of the CDR3 is TGTGCCAGCAGTTTTGTGGCAGCCAGGGGAAAACTGTTTTTT. Its translation: CASSFVAARGKLFF.

V is TRBV19 and J is TRBJ1-2; TRBD1 matches at 8 bases. The germline gives CDR1 LNHDA, CDR2 SQIVND (reference sequence). Trimming at V came to 6 bases and at J to 2 bases, leaving 8 bases not matched to a gene. There are 15 residues in the CDR3. DNA for the CDR3: TGTGCCAGTAGGAGGTTGGACAGGGACAACTATGGCTACACCTTC. Protein sequence: CASRRLDRDNYGYTF.

This chain joins TRBV2 and TRBJ2-4, with D hard to call. V shed 1 base and J shed 4 bases, with 8 bases lying between them. The CDR3 extends over 14 amino acids. Germline CDR1 is SNHLY and CDR2 is FYNNEI. Here the CDR3 reads CASSEEALKNIQYF. The CDR3 nucleotides read TGTGCCAGCAGTGAAGAGGCGCTTAAAAACATTCAGTACTTC.

V is TRBV27 and J is TRBJ1-2; D possibly corresponds to TRBD1 (6 bases). This CDR3 region has 14 residues. V was shortened by 2 bases and J by 3 bases, with 10 bases between the two germline ends. The germline CDR1 and CDR2 sequences are MNHEY and SMNVEV (reference sequence). The CDR3 loop is CASSLNEGDYGYTF. In DNA form, the CDR3 reads TGTGCCAGCAGTTTAAACGAGGGGGACTATGGCTACACCTTC.

The J gene is TRBJ2-1, the V gene TRBV4-1; 9 nucleotides line up with TRBD1. This CDR3 has 15 amino acids. Trimming at V came to 0 bases and at J to 8 bases, leaving 5 bases not matched to a gene. Germline V gene data show CDR1 as MGHRA and CDR2 as YSYEKL. CDR3 in amino acids: CASSQEETGGHEQFF. DNA for the CDR3: TGCGCCAGCAGCCAAGAGGAGACAGGGGGTCATGAGCAGTTCTTC.

This clone was recorded once. The rearrangement joins TRBV14 to TRBJ1-6; D unresolved. The V gene lost 3 bases and the J gene lost 2 bases, with 11 bases spanning the gap. The CDR3 length is 16 residues. CDR1 is SGHDN, CDR2 FVKESK, per germline. DNA of the CDR3: TGTGCCAGCAGCCATCGGGGTAGGGCCTATAATTCACCCCTCCACTTT. Its translation: CASSHRGRAYNSPLHF.

This rearrangement joins TRBV6-1 to TRBJ2-6; D is possibly TRBD1 (5 bases). Germline V gene lookup returns CDR1 MNHNS and CDR2 SASEGT. Trimming shortened V by 8 bases and J by 4 bases, and 12 bases separated the two germline ends. The CDR3 runs 14 residues. CDR3 sequence reads: CASARDSGANVLTF. The DNA for the CDR3 is TGTGCCAGCGCCAGGGATTCCGGGGCCAACGTCCTGACTTTC.

The chain joins TRBV27 to TRBJ2-7; D is uncertain. The CDR3 contains 16 residues. V was trimmed by 2 bases and J by 0 bases, leaving 14 bases between them. Germline CDR1 MNHEY, CDR2 SMNVEV (reference sequence). The CDR3 DNA reads as TGTGCCAGCAGTTTAGTATCCTCGATCCTCTCCTACGAGCAGTACTTC. Translating gives CASSLVSSILSYEQYF.

V is TRBV10-3 and J is TRBJ2-5; possibly TRBD1 for D (6 bases). The V gene lost 10 bases and the J gene lost 5 bases, with 17 bases spanning the gap. The CDR3 spans 13 residues. CDR1 and CDR2 from the germline V gene are ENHRY and SYGVKD. CDR3 sequence (DNA): TGTGCCACCGCGACAGGACGTTCCGAGACCCAGTACTTC. Translated: CATATGRSETQYF.